The present TCR beta chain was sequenced within a study of blood T cell repertoires in COVID-19. Turning to the study itself: The origin of the acute and convalescent COVID-19 samples was the United States, Italy and Spain.

Original analysis: Reference gene primer amplification yielded estimated nucleated cell counts. TCRdb keeps only in-frame clones here, not all; method: immunoSEQ multiplex PCR. D and trimming were read from the DNA, whereas the V and J calls and clone size are those reported in that table. The table records about 81,000 clones, approximately 89% of them present only once. Losses at the gene ends were 4 bases for V and 0 bases for J; bases not matched to a gene: 10. Per germline, CDR1 PRHDT and CDR2 FYEKMQ (reference sequence). The CDR3 has 18 residues. The clonotype originates from a man aged 65-85 years with active or convalescent COVID-19. The chain uses TRBV13 and TRBJ2-1, with 9 bases matching TRBD1. What was sequenced was peripheral blood. CDR3 DNA sequence: TGTGCCAGCAGCTCCTATGGGACAGGGTTAAGCTCCTACAATGAGCAGTTCTTC. It translates to CASSSYGTGLSSYNEQFF.